This TCR beta chain originates from a study of T cells after yellow fever vaccination. General study findings and limits: Any FACS-sorted repertoire could hold abundant clonotypes that contaminate it from the bulk population.

Germline loops: CDR1 MNHEY, CDR2 SVGAGI. V was cut by 0 bases and J by 4 bases, with 10 bases left in between. This CDR3 region has 15 residues. MiXCR, applied by TCRdb to the 5' RACE reads, yields one record per CDR3 protein. The table records a few hundred thousand distinct CDR3 sequences, roughly 5.2% of them present only once. This clonotype was counted between two and nine times. Its specificity is not known. The sequenced sample was CD4+ T cells sorted from PBMCs, obtained on the day of the yellow fever booster vaccination. This receptor was obtained from a man between 18 and 29 years old who received the YFV17D yellow fever vaccine. The V gene is TRBV6-5, the J gene TRBJ1-3; D not resolved. The CDR3: CASSYSPVGGNTIYF. The CDR3 DNA reads as TGTGCCAGCAGTTACTCGCCGGTAGGCGGAAACACCATATATTTT.